The present entry profiles one TCR beta chain with its context. The antigen is unknown. Trimming removed 0 bases from V and 2 bases from J, with 10 bases in between. The CDR3 totals 15 residues. Germline assignment: CDR1 LNHNV and CDR2 YYDKDF (reference sequence). This specimen belongs to a study of cytomegalovirus exposure and HLA in healthy donors. General study points: For presence/absence analyses, sequencing depth was assumed to be roughly uniform across donors. Approximately 17,000 TCR beta sequences were associated with HLA alleles at 0.05 false discovery rate in a later analysis.

The PCR made use of 60 Vbeta and 13 Jbeta primers. TCRdb's table, derived via immunoSEQ multiplex PCR, lists solely in-frame clones and lacks some. The sample lists fewer than 150,000 clones, roughly 70% occurring once. Material: PBMCs. V usage is TRBV15 and J usage is TRBJ1-2; D unresolved. The receptor comes from a man aged 25 to 40 in good health and CMV-seronegative. The DNA for the CDR3 is TGTGCCACCAGCAGAGATCTCGCAGAAAACTATGGCTACACCTTC. Translating it yields CATSRDLAENYGYTF. The whole variable domain, remainder taken from reference TRBV15 and TRBJ1-2, is DAMVIQNPRYQVTQFGKPVTLSCSQTLNHNVMYWYQQKSSQAPKLLFHYYDKDFNNEADTPDNFQSRRPNTSFCFLDIRSPGLGDTAMYLCATSRDLAENYGYTFGSGTRLTVV.